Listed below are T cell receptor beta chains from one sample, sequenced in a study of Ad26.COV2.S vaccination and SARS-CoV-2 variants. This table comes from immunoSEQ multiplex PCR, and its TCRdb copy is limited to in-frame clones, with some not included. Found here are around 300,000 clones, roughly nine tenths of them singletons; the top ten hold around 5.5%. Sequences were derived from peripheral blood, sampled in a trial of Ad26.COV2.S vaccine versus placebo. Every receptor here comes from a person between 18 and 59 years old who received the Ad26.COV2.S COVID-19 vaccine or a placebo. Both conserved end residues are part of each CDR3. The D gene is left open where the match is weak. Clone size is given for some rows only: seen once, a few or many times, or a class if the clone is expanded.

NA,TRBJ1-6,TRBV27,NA,TGTGCCAGCAGTTTCGCAGGGTTTGGGTCACCCCTCCACTTT,CASSFAGFGSPLHF
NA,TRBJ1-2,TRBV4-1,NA,TGCGCCAGCAGCCAAGATAGAGGCTACTCTTATTATGGCTACACCTTC,CASSQDRGYSYYGYTF
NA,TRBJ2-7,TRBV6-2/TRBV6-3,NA,TGTGCCAGCAGCCCGGGACTTTCCTACGAGCAGTACTTC,CASSPGLSYEQYF
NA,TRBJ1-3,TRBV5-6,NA,TGTGCCAGCAGCTTGGTTTCGACTTATGGAAACACCATATATTTT,CASSLVSTYGNTIYF
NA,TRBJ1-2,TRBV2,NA,TGTGCCAGCAGGAGCGGGGAGGCCTTCTATGGCTACACCTTC,CASRSGEAFYGYTF
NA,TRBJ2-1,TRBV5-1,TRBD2,TGCGCCAGCGGGGACTACACCGAGCAGTTCTTC,CASGDYTEQFF
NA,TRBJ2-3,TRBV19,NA,TGTGCCAGTAGTATAGCGGGAGCCCAGGGTACAGATACGCAGTATTTT,CASSIAGAQGTDTQYF
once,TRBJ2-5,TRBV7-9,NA,TGTGCCAGCAGCTTAGAGGGCCAAGAGACCCAGTACTTC,CASSLEGQETQYF
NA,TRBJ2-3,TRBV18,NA,TGTGCCAGCTCACCACCCGGGGAATCTGCAGATACGCAGTATTTT,CASSPPGESADTQYF
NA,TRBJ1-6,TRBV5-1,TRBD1,TGCGCCAGCAGCCCGGGGGGGACAGGGAAGACACCCCTCCACTTT,CASSPGGTGKTPLHF
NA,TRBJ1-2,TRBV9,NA,TGTGCCAGCAGCGGGGGAGGGGGACCCACAGGAACCTTC,CASSGGGGPTGTF
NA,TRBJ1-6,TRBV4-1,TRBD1,TGCGCCAGCAGCGACTTAGGGGGCAGGGATTCACCCCTCCACTTT,CASSDLGGRDSPLHF
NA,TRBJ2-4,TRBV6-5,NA,TGTGCCAGCAGTTACTCACGGGAAGTCCCCCAGTACTTC,CASSYSREVPQYF
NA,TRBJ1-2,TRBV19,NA,TGTGCCAGTAGTACGGTCTGGGAGCTCGAAGGCTACACCTTC,CASSTVWELEGYTF
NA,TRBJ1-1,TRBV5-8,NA,TGTGCCAGCAGCTTGGATGAGTTGAGGATGAACACTGAAGCTTTCTTT,CASSLDELRMNTEAFF